The text below deals with one T cell receptor (beta chain). Its matching antigen is unknown. The data stem from a study of persistence of HIV-infected CD4 T cells. Broader study findings: Degenerate expanded CDR3beta sequences were enriched among CMV- and Gag-responding cells.

Cells were stimulated with overlapping HIV-1 Gag 15-mer peptides. Memory cells lacking CD40L and CD69 with high CD45RO were sorted. The CDR3 sequence is 16 residues long. The germline CDR1 and CDR2 sequences are SGHDT and YYEEEE. With V trimmed by 2 bases and J by 4 bases, 9 bases remained unmatched. Sequencing used immunoSEQ version 4 in survey mode. TCRdb's table, derived via immunoSEQ multiplex PCR, lists solely in-frame clones and lacks some. In the table there are about 40,000 clones, approximately 78% of which are singletons. This specimen consisted of CD4+ T cells sorted from PBMCs after 18-hour stimulation, obtained from a patient who received antiretroviral therapy. The chain combines TRBV5-6 with TRBJ1-5, with 7 bases matching TRBD1. This sequence originates from an adult man with HIV who was CMV-seropositive. CDR3 DNA sequence: TGTGCCAGCAGCTTTAGTGGAGGGGGCGGGAATCAGCCCCAGCATTTT. Translation gives CASSFSGGGGNQPQHF.